Shown below are 25 T cell receptor beta chains from a single sample sequenced in a study of OX40 agonist ivuxolimab in advanced cancers. The library was produced with the immunoSEQ multiplex PCR assay. The table comes from immuneACCESS by way of TCRdb, which keeps in-frame sequences with V and J called. Part of the clones is missing from these tables; in studies checked, under half for an unresolved V gene and the rest for unknown reasons. The sample table contains 30,000 or so clones; only one count was recorded for about four fifths of them. The top ten clonotypes cover approximately 15% of the sample. Sequences were derived from CD4+ or CD8+ T cells sorted from blood, sampled in a trial of the OX40 agonist ivuxolimab. The receptors shown here come from an adult with an advanced solid tumor such as melanoma, head and neck, liver or kidney cancer.

This chain connects TRBV30 to TRBJ2-7; TRBD2 matches 8 bases. The germline V gene has CDR1 GTSNPN and CDR2 SVGIG (reference sequence). With 1 base clipped from V and 6 bases from J, the junction kept 5 bases outside the gene matches. The CDR3 is 13 amino acids. CDR3 DNA: TGTGCCTGGAGTGGGAGCGGGGGTCCCGAGCAGTACTTC. Residues: CAWSGSGGPEQYF.

On this clone itself: The junction departs from germline at one end; a sequencing error may be responsible. V gene TRBV6-5 combines with J gene TRBJ2-1, with TRBD1 matching over 10 bases. The CDR3 covers 14 residues. Germline-derived CDR1 and CDR2 are MNHEY and SVGAGI. CDR3 in amino acids: CAARDRGNYNEQFF. The CDR3 bases are TGCGCCGCGAGGGACAGGGGTAACTACAATGAGCAGTTCTTC.

V gene TRBV7-2 combines with J gene TRBJ2-2; 7 bases are a match to TRBD1. Germline V CDR1 and CDR2: SGHTA, FQGNSA. CDR3 length: 13 amino acids. V lost 6 bases, J lost 7 bases, and 5 bases stayed unmatched. This chain's CDR3 is CASRNRGLGELFF. As DNA, the CDR3 is TGTGCCAGCAGGAACAGGGGCCTCGGGGAGCTGTTTTTT.

The chain is built from TRBV6-1 and TRBJ2-2, with D perhaps matching TRBD1 (6 bases). Trimming removed 8 bases at V and 2 bases at J, with 12 bases between. The germline V gene has CDR1 MNHNS and CDR2 SASEGT. This CDR3 is 14 amino acids long. CDR3 bases: TGTGCCAGCTTGACAGGAGGAAACACCGGGGAGCTGTTTTTT. Its translation is CASLTGGNTGELFF.

As concerns this clone: The junction and the germline gene differ at one end; a read error may be behind it. This chain connects TRBV5-5 to TRBJ1-2, with a possible D match to TRBD1 (6 bases). This CDR3 region has 16 residues. Germline V lookup: CDR1 SGHKS, CDR2 YYEKEE (reference sequence). CDR3 protein: CASSLLPPGVGYRYTF. CDR3 nucleotide sequence: TGTGCCAGCAGCTTGCTCCCACCAGGGGTGGGCTATCGCTACACCTTC.

The rearrangement joins TRBV29-1 to TRBJ1-2; perhaps TRBD1 as D (5 bases). The germline V gene has CDR1 SQVTM and CDR2 ANQGSEA. The CDR3 is 14 residues long. Trimming took off 7 bases at V and 1 base at J, with 16 bases between the two ends. This chain's CDR3 is CSAALGLHNYGYTF. As DNA, the CDR3 is TGCAGCGCCGCTTTGGGACTCCATAACTATGGCTACACCTTC.

The J gene is TRBJ1-2, the V gene TRBV6-1; D is undetermined. With 10 bases removed from V and 4 bases from J, the gap between germline ends came to 19 bases. This CDR3 contains 14 residues. Germline V CDR1 and CDR2: MNHNS, SASEGT. CDR3 bases: TGTGCCACCTCAGACCGACTAGGGTCCTATGGCTACACCTTC. This translates into CATSDRLGSYGYTF.

The chain joins TRBV30 to TRBJ1-1, with D possibly being TRBD1 (5 bases). Germline lookup yields CDR1 GTSNPN and CDR2 SVGIG (reference sequence). V lost 2 bases and J lost 7, with 14 bases in between. The CDR3 runs 13 residues. DNA of the CDR3: TGTGCCTGGAGTACGACGGGACTCGGTGAAGCTTTCTTT. Its translation is CAWSTTGLGEAFF.

The chain couples TRBV6-5 to TRBJ1-1, with TRBD1 identical over 7 bases. J lost 6 bases, V lost 2 bases, and 6 bases had no gene match. CDR1 is MNHEY, CDR2 SVGAGI, per germline. The CDR3 has 14 amino acids. CDR3 amino acids: CASSYGRGLAEAFF. The DNA for the CDR3 is TGTGCCAGCAGTTACGGGAGGGGGCTGGCTGAAGCTTTCTTT.

The CDR3, as DNA: TGTGCCAGCAGTGAGGGGGACTCTGGAAACACCATATATTTT. It specifies CASSEGDSGNTIYF. The genes are TRBV2 and TRBJ1-3; possible D gene TRBD1, 5 bases. Trimming removed 3 bases from V and 0 bases from J, with 6 bases in between. The CDR3 is made up of 14 amino acids. CDR1 is SNHLY, CDR2 FYNNEI, per germline.

This chain joins TRBV10-3 and TRBJ1-1; D might be TRBD1 (6 bases). The CDR3 covers 13 residues. Deletions cut 4 bases from V and 4 bases from J, with 10 bases between. Germline V gives CDR1 ENHRY, CDR2 SYGVKD. CDR3 protein: CAISGTGRTEAFF. The DNA for the CDR3 is TGTGCCATCAGTGGCACAGGGCGCACTGAAGCTTTCTTT.

The sample holds a few counts of this clone. The chain is built from TRBV27 and TRBJ1-2; D possibly corresponds to TRBD1 (5 bases). Deletions cut 2 bases from V and 7 bases from J, with 8 bases between. In germline, CDR1 is MNHEY, CDR2 SMNVEV (reference sequence). This CDR3 spans 12 amino acids. CDR3 in amino acids: CASSLQGGGYTF. The CDR3 coding sequence is TGTGCCAGCAGTTTACAGGGTGGTGGCTACACCTTC.

This clone is judged medium-sized. V gene TRBV9 combines with J gene TRBJ1-1, with D unresolved. V was shortened by 0 bases and J by 6 bases, with 9 bases between the two germline ends. Germline values: CDR1 SGDLS, CDR2 YYNGEE. The CDR3 length is 13 residues. CDR3 sequence reads: CASSVEGPAEAFF. The DNA of the CDR3 is TGTGCCAGCAGCGTAGAAGGGCCGGCTGAAGCTTTCTTT.

The chain combines TRBV5-1 with TRBJ2-7; D might be TRBD1 (5 bases). Germline V gene sequence: CDR1 SGHRS, CDR2 YFSETQ. This CDR3 region has 13 residues. The V gene lost 0 bases and the J gene lost 6 bases, with 10 bases spanning the gap. The CDR3 region is CASSLVSGSEQYF. CDR3 in DNA: TGCGCCAGCAGCTTGGTGTCAGGGTCCGAGCAGTACTTC.

The rearrangement links TRBV4-1 to TRBJ1-5; D ambiguous. Per germline, CDR1 MGHRA and CDR2 YSYEKL. Trimming removed 0 bases from V and 0 bases from J, with 15 bases in between. The CDR3 has 18 amino acids. Here the CDR3 reads CASSQDGTFEYSNQPQHF. The CDR3 nucleotides are TGCGCCAGCAGCCAAGACGGAACCTTCGAATATAGCAATCAGCCCCAGCATTTT.

This sequence joins TRBV5-4 and TRBJ2-1; 12 nucleotides agree with TRBD2. The V and J ends lost 3 bases and 5 bases, in that order; junction bases with no gene match: 6. Germline assignment: CDR1 SGHNT and CDR2 YYREEE (reference sequence). CDR3 length: 16 residues. CDR3 in amino acids: CASSSTSGGRHNEQFF. Written as DNA, the CDR3 is TGTGCCAGCAGCTCCACTAGCGGGGGGCGCCACAATGAGCAGTTCTTC.

The chain has TRBV28 and TRBJ1-2; no firm D call. The CDR3 sequence is 15 residues long. The V end was cut by 10 bases, the J end by 7 bases, with 25 bases between. Per the germline V gene, CDR1 is MDHEN and CDR2 is SYDVKM. This CDR3 reads CATKRALLQTGGYTF. CDR3 DNA: TGTGCCACAAAACGGGCGTTGTTGCAAACGGGTGGCTACACCTTC.

The chain combines TRBV7-9 with TRBJ1-3, with 10 bases fitting TRBD1. CDR3 length equals 16 residues. The V gene's germline CDR1 is SEHNR and CDR2 FQNEAQ (reference sequence). CDR3 in DNA: TGTGCGACCCCGGGACAGGGGCCCTACTCTGGAAACACCATATATTTT. This sequence encodes CATPGQGPYSGNTIYF.

V is TRBV4-2 and J is TRBJ1-4, with D perhaps TRBD1 (5 bases). There are 22 residues in the CDR3. The V end was cut by 4 bases, the J end by 0 bases, with 30 bases between. The germline V gene encodes CDR1 LGHNA and CDR2 YNFKEQ. CDR3 nucleotides: TGTGCCAGCAGCCCCCAAACCCAGCCGGGACCCCGGACGGTGGCAACTAATGAAAAACTGTTTTTT. Translation: CASSPQTQPGPRTVATNEKLFF.

The rearrangement uses TRBV6-5 and TRBJ1-1; D gene unclear. Germline values: CDR1 MNHEY, CDR2 SVGAGI. The CDR3 runs to 12 residues. V lost 6 bases and J lost 5, with 10 bases in between. The CDR3 loop reads CASSQHGTEAFF. The CDR3 nucleotides are TGTGCCAGCAGCCAGCATGGGACTGAAGCTTTCTTT.

The chain employs TRBV9 and TRBJ1-4, with D maybe TRBD1 (5 bases). This CDR3 region has 17 residues. Germline V gene sequence: CDR1 SGDLS, CDR2 YYNGEE. Trimming shortened V by 0 bases and J by 0 bases, and 12 bases separated the two germline ends. The CDR3 coding sequence is TGTGCCAGCAGCGTAGGTAGAGGGACTGCAACTAATGAAAAACTGTTTTTT. Protein: CASSVGRGTATNEKLFF.

The chain links TRBV2 to TRBJ1-1, with a tentative D call TRBD1 (5 bases). CDR1 and CDR2 from the germline V gene are SNHLY and FYNNEI. There are 14 residues in the CDR3. V gave up 8 bases and J gave up 4 bases, with 17 bases separating them. This CDR3 reads CASLLRGVATEAFF. DNA for the CDR3: TGTGCCAGCCTATTAAGGGGCGTGGCCACTGAAGCTTTCTTT.

Worth noting for this clone: A far larger clone is a single base away, which makes a read error likely. Other DNA sequences from this sample encode an identical CDR3 as well. This CDR3 is CASSDQGVGVLSEQYF. In DNA, the CDR3 is TGTGCCAGCAGCGACCAGGGAGTGGGAGTCCTGAGCGAGCAGTACTTC. The J gene is TRBJ2-7, the V gene TRBV7-9; the D gene could be TRBD1 or TRBD2 (5 bases each). The CDR3 is 16 amino acids. V lost 5 bases, J lost 6 bases, and 23 bases lay in between. Germline loops: CDR1 SEHNR, CDR2 FQNEAQ (reference sequence).

The V gene is TRBV11-2, the J gene TRBJ2-1; D is unresolved. CDR1 SGHAT and CDR2 FQNNGV come from the germline V gene. V lost 3 bases to trimming and J lost 7 bases, with 10 bases between them. The CDR3 runs to 13 residues. The DNA of the CDR3 is TGTGCCAGCAGCTTCCGCCCGGGTAATGAGCAGTTCTTC. Translating it yields CASSFRPGNEQFF. Together with reference TRBV11-2 and TRBJ2-1, the CDR3 gives the full variable domain: EAGVAQSPRYKIIEKRQSVAFWCNPISGHATLYWYQQILGQGPKLLIQFQNNGVVDDSQLPKDRFSAERLKGVDSTLKIQPAKLEDSAVYLCASSFRPGNEQFFGPGTRLTVL.

This clone was counted once. The chain links TRBV15 to TRBJ1-2; weak D call: TRBD1 (5 bases). Germline assignment: CDR1 LNHNV and CDR2 YYDKDF (reference sequence). Trimming pared 0 bases from V and 2 bases from J, leaving 16 bases between. CDR3 length equals 17 residues. Here the CDR3 DNA reads TGTGCCACCAGCAGAGACGTTTGGGAACAGGCGAACTATGGCTACACCTTC. Amino acids: CATSRDVWEQANYGYTF.